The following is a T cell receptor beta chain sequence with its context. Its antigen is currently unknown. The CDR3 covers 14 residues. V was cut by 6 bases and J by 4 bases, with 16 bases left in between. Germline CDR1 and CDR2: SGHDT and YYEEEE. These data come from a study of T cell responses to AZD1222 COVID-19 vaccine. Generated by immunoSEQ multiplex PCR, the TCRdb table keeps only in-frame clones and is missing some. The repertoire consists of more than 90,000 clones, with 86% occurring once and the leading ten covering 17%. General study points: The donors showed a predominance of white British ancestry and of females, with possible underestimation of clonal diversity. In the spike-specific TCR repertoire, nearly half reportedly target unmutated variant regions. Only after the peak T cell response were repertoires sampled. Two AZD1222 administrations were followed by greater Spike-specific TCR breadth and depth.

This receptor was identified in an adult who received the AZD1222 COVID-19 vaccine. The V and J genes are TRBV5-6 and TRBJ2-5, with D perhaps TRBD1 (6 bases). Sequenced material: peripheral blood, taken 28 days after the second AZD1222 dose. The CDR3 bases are TGTGCCAGCATGATCAGGGGTTACGGAGAGACCCAGTACTTC. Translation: CASMIRGYGETQYF.